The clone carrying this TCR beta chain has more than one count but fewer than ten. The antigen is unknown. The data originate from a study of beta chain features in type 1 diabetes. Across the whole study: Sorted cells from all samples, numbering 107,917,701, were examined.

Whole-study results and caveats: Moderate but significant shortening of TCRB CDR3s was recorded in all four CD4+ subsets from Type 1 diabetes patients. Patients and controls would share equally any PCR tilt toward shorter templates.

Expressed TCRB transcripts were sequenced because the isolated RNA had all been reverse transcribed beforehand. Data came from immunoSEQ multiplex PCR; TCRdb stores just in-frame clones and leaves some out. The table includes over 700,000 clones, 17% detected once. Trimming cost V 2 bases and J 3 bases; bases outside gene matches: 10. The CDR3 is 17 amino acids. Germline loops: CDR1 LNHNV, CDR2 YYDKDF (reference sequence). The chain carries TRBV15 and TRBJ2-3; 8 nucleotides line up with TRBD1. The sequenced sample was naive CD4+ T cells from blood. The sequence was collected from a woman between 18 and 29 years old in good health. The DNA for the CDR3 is TGTGCCACCAGCAGATATCTTCGGACAGGGCTGACAGATACGCAGTATTTT. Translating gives CATSRYLRTGLTDTQYF.